What follows describes a single T cell receptor (beta chain). Its target antigen remains unknown. Base qualities were left out, and no much larger clone turns up one base away. Healthy HIV-negative adults with no recently reported acute infections or vaccinations were included as donors. Every donor was a Caucasian adult living in Nashville, Tennessee, USA. CD4+ T cells were enriched through magnetic negative selection, after which naive cells were positively selected on CD45RA and the remaining negative fraction served as the memory subset. Blood was collected by leukapheresis, and PBMCs were isolated by Ficoll-Histopaque density gradient centrifugation and then cryopreserved in liquid nitrogen vapor phase. Analytical flow cytometry was used to check the purity and quantity of each magnetically sorted T cell population. Genomic DNA was isolated from each sorted fraction and quantified by UV absorbance on a Nanodrop 2000c.

TCR CDR3 regions were amplified from genomic DNA by multiplex PCR using the deep immunoSEQ assay. Genomic DNA extracted from each cell subset was distributed evenly over all wells of several immunoSEQ 96-well plates, and each plate served as one replicate. For sorted subsets, 200 ng of genomic DNA, equivalent to roughly 33,000 T cell genomes, went into each replicate PCR. Purified libraries were measured with a Qubit 3.0 fluorometer, size-checked on a Bioanalyzer 2100, and measured again with the KAPA Library Quantification kit. A separate single-read 150-cycle Illumina NextSeq 550 flow cell was used to sequence each immunoSEQ 96-well plate. The authors' analysis ran thus. Because the immunoSEQ output held only junctional sequences and lacked quality scores, the filtering could not match the filtering applied to full-length reads. Sequences were annotated with PyIR, a Python wrapper for IgBLAST v1.9, and V/J genes and CDR3 were assigned using IMGT germline references. Reads with weak V/J assignments (E-value above 1e-6), missing CDR3, stop codons, out-of-frame junctions, or ambiguous translated residues were removed. V3J clonotypes were defined as sequences sharing an identical inferred V gene, J gene, and CDR3 amino acid sequence. Percentage overlap between repertoires was computed as shared unique clonotypes divided by the size of the smaller repertoire. Richness of each repertoire was evaluated using RTK rarefaction, the Chao1 estimator, and Recon v2.1 estimates of unobserved clonotypes. Generation probabilities for all TCRbeta clonotypes obtained by the gDNA method from a few donors were computed using OLGA. TCRdb took this table from immuneACCESS and kept in-frame rearrangements with V and J called. Such tables lack part of the clones; where checked against another copy, unresolved V genes explain under half of the gap, and the rest is unexplained. Clonal size and the V and J genes are those of that table, whereas D and trimming came from the DNA. This sample has approximately 2.5 million clones in its table, and under 95% of those were observed once. The ten top clones hold approximately 0.37% of the sample.

This specimen comes from a study of shared clonotypes between healthy human individuals (TCRdb year 2020). Background on the whole study: A few men and a couple of women, aged 18 to 49 years, made up the cohort. For each donor, CD4 naive and CD4 memory were each given three plates, CD8 naive was given two plates, and CD8 memory was given one plate. The study deeply sequenced blood TCR repertoires of five healthy adults to estimate repertoire size and the extent of clonotype sharing between individuals. Libraries were prepared and TCR repertoires were sequenced by different laboratories using diverse techniques, in order to increase sequencing depth and limit assay-specific biases. Per donor, leukapheresis produced somewhere between about 0.85 and 9.5 billion PBMCs. Broader findings and caveats from the paper: Sharing across a few donors was observed for approximately 4.6% of naive CD4, about 4% of naive CD8, about 2.3% of memory CD4, and about 0.4% of memory CD8 clonotypes. Higher generation probabilities were observed for clonotypes shared by all four sorted-subset donors than for non-shared clonotypes. The small number of donors limited the genetic and exposure-history diversity represented. Estimated clonotype richness was generally larger for naive than for memory subsets. Even with the large sequencing depth, rarefaction of the sorted-subset datasets indicated that sequencing was incomplete. Sampling was restricted to blood, and TCR repertoires in tissues likely differ from the TCR repertoires found in blood. Pairwise subsampling indicated that sequencing depth was expected to affect the degree of clonotype sharing among donors.

The sample comprised naive CD4+ T cells from PBMCs. What the cell subset or site label conveys for this sample: CD45RA+ positively selected. This clonotype was sampled from a man younger than 30 in good health. Some clones in this sample may be carry-over from other donors' samples.

The DNA sequence is as follows: TGTGCCAGCAGCGCCGCGGGAGGGCCAGATACGCAGTATTTT. This sequence encodes CASSAAGGPDTQYF. Here the chain combines TRBV27 and TRBJ2-3, and TRBD2 aligns with 9 junction nucleotides. CDR1 and CDR2 are drawn from the germline V gene (reference sequence): MNHEY, SMNVEV. Measured from the cysteine to the phenylalanine, the CDR3 is 14 residues long. Only CDR3 DNA is held: 42 bases, read in frame from base 1. At the junction V is shortened by 6 bases and J by 4 bases; bases outside the gene matches: 5.